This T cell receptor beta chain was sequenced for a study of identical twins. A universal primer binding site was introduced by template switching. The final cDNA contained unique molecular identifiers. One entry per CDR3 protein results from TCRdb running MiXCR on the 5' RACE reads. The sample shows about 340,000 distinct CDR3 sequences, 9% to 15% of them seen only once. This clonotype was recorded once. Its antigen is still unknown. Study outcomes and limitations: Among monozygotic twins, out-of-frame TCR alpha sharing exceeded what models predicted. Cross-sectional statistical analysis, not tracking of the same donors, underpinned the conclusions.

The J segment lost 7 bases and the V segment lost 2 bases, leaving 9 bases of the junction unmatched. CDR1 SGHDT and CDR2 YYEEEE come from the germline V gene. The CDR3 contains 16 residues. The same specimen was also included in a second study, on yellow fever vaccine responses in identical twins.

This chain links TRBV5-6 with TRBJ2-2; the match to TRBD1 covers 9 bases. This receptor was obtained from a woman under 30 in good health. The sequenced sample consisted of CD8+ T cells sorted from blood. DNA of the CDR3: TGTGCCAGCAGCTTTATCCGGGACAGGGTTAGCGGGGAGCTGTTTTTT. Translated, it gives CASSFIRDRVSGELFF.